This T cell receptor (beta chain) stems from a study of blood T cell repertoires in COVID-19. For the study at large: Samples of COVID-19 (acute and convalescent) were obtained from the United States, Italy and Spain. T cells, B-cell-depleted T cells, or PBMCs supplied cDNA or gDNA.

The germline V gene encodes CDR1 LGHDT and CDR2 YNNKEL (reference sequence). The CDR3 has 13 amino acids. V was cut by 3 bases and J by 8 bases, with 13 bases left in between. Method: immunoSEQ multiplex PCR; TCRdb's copy keeps in-frame clones and lacks some. The sample has more than 150,000 clones; roughly 76% are singletons. Sequencing was carried out using peripheral blood. This chain joins TRBV3-1 (or the pseudogene TRBV3-2) and TRBJ1-1, with a possible D match to TRBD1 (6 bases). The receptor was derived from a woman of 80 years or more with COVID-19, enrolled during active disease. CDR3 DNA: TGTGCCAGCAGCCACAGGGGACCGTTGGAAGCTTTCTTT. Encoded protein: CASSHRGPLEAFF.